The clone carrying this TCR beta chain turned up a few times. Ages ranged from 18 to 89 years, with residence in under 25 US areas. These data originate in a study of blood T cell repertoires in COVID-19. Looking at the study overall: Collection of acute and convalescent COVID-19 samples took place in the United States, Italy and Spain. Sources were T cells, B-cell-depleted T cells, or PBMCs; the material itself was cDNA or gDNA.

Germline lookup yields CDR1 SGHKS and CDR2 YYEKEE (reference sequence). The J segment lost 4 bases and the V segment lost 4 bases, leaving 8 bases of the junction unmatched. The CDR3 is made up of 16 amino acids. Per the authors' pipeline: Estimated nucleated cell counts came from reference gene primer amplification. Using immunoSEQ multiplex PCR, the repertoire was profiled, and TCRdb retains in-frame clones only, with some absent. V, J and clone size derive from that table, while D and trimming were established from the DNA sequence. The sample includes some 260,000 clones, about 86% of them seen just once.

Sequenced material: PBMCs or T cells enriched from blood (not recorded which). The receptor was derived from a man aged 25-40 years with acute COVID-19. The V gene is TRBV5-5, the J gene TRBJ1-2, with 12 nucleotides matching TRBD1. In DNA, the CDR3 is TGTGCCAGCAGCGAGATGGGACAGGGGGCAGTCTATGGCTACACCTTC. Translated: CASSEMGQGAVYGYTF.